The 26 T cell receptor beta chains below all came from one sample that was sequenced in a study of post-analysis software for immune sequencing data. General study findings and limits: Patients used a few TRBV segments, including TRBV5-6, TRBV5-1 and TRBV20-1, more often than controls.

No cognate antigen is known for these TCRs. Researchers reported that TCR beta cDNA libraries carried unique molecular identifiers. Using its own MiXCR run on the PCR reads, TCRdb lists one record per CDR3 protein. The sample has about 800,000 distinct CDR3 sequences, 25% to 30% seen once; the top ten hold more than 0.45%. Sequencing was performed on blood. All receptors come from a girl aged 5-17 years with multiple sclerosis.

The V and J genes are TRBV20-1 and TRBJ1-2; D remains unclear. The CDR3 totals 11 residues. V lost 3 bases, J lost 3 bases, and 5 bases lay in between. Germline V CDR1 and CDR2: DFQATT, SNEGSKA (reference sequence). This CDR3 reads CSARRDYGYTF. The DNA for the CDR3 is TGCAGTGCTAGGCGGGACTATGGCTACACCTTC.

CDR3 nucleotide sequence: TGTGCCAGCAGTTCCTCGGACCCGACCCCGATAAGGGACTATGGCTACACCTTC. Its translation is CASSSSDPTPIRDYGYTF. The chain carries TRBV28 and TRBJ1-2; no reliable D call. The CDR3 runs 18 residues. Trimming pared 4 bases from V and 3 bases from J, leaving 24 bases between. Germline V gives CDR1 MDHEN, CDR2 SYDVKM.

This clonotype was detected a few times. J is TRBJ2-1 and V is TRBV12-3 or TRBV12-4; no definite D call. This CDR3 is built from 13 residues. The V and J ends lost 6 bases and 7 bases respectively, with 13 bases between them. DNA for the CDR3: TGTGCCAGCAGACCTAGTATCGGGAATGAGCAGTTCTTC. Its protein product is CASRPSIGNEQFF.

This clonotype has a handful of counts. The genes are TRBV6-2 or TRBV6-3 and TRBJ2-7; 7 bases agree with TRBD1. CDR1 MNHEY and CDR2 SVGEGT come from the germline V gene. J was trimmed by 11 bases and V by 6 bases; bases with no gene match: 7. This CDR3 spans 11 amino acids. Here the CDR3 reads CASSQGQVKYF. The CDR3 nucleotides are TGTGCCAGCAGCCAAGGACAGGTCAAGTACTTC.

The chain is built from TRBV29-1 and TRBJ2-1; TRBD2 agrees at 9 bases. Germline CDR1 and CDR2: SQVTM and ANQGSEA. The V segment lost 2 bases and the J segment 10 bases; nucleotides outside the gene matches: 15. There are 16 residues in the CDR3. The CDR3 sequence: CSVEIPAGGFGGEQFF. Written as DNA, the CDR3 is TGCAGCGTTGAAATCCCAGCGGGAGGTTTTGGGGGAGAGCAGTTCTTC.

This clonotype was observed a handful of times. The chain combines TRBV5-4 with TRBJ1-6; TRBD1 is a possible D gene (5 bases). Germline CDR1 is SGHNT and CDR2 is YYREEE (reference sequence). V was trimmed by 4 bases and J by 0 bases, leaving 14 bases between them. The CDR3 covers 17 residues. The CDR3 region has the DNA TGTGCCAGCAGCGGGGGGAGCCTGAGCTCCTATAATTCACCCCTCCACTTT. This gives the protein CASSGGSLSSYNSPLHF. Looking up the rest from reference TRBV5-4 and TRBJ1-6 gives the full variable domain: ETGVTQSPTHLIKTRGQQVTLRCSSQSGHNTVSWYQQALGQGPQFIFQYYREEENGRGNFPPRFSGLQFPNYSSELNVNALELDDSALYLCASSGGSLSSYNSPLHFGNGTRLTVT.

Only a few counts were recorded for this clonotype. This rearrangement joins TRBV28 to TRBJ2-3; 7 nucleotides align to TRBD1. V shed 6 bases, J shed 4 bases, and the junction held 4 bases outside the gene matches. The germline V gene encodes CDR1 MDHEN and CDR2 SYDVKM. This CDR3 has 13 amino acids. As DNA, the CDR3 is TGTGCCAGCAGGGCAGGGGGTGCAGATACGCAGTATTTT. The encoded protein is CASRAGGADTQYF.

This clonotype has a single count. V gene TRBV15 combines with J gene TRBJ1-3; D gene ambiguous. Germline CDR1 LNHNV, CDR2 YYDKDF (reference sequence). The CDR3 loop spans 15 amino acids. V shed 4 bases and J shed 0 bases, with 10 bases lying between them. The CDR3: CATSTGFYSGNTIYF. The CDR3 DNA is TGTGCCACCAGCACCGGGTTCTACTCTGGAAACACCATATATTTT.

The V and J genes are TRBV11-2 and TRBJ2-5; D remains unclear. Looked up from germline, CDR1 is SGHAT and CDR2 is FQNNGV. The V end was cut by 3 bases, the J end by 5 bases, with 10 bases between. This CDR3 is 13 amino acids long. For the CDR3, the DNA is TGTGCCAGCAGCTTGGCCTCGTATGAGACCCAGTACTTC. The encoded protein is CASSLASYETQYF.

There are a few counts of this clonotype. The chain is built from TRBV29-1 and TRBJ2-1; the D gene is possibly TRBD2 (6 bases). The ends were cut back, 4 bases at V and 0 bases at J, with 13 bases in the middle. CDR1 and CDR2 from the germline V gene are SQVTM and ANQGSEA. This CDR3 region has 15 residues. The DNA of the CDR3 is TGCAGCGTTGTTGGCGGGATCAGCTCCTACAATGAGCAGTTCTTC. It is translated as CSVVGGISSYNEQFF.

The V call is TRBV20-1, the J call TRBJ2-3; D remains unclear. The CDR3 covers 14 residues. The germline gives CDR1 DFQATT, CDR2 SNEGSKA (reference sequence). V was shortened by 4 bases and J by 6 bases, with 17 bases between the two germline ends. The CDR3 DNA reads TGCAGTGCTAACGGGCCCCCCCACATTGATACGCAGTATTTT. Encoded protein: CSANGPPHIDTQYF.

The V gene is TRBV29-1, the J gene TRBJ1-2; TRBD1 matches at 8 bases. V dropped 4 bases and J dropped 0; count of bases not matched to a gene: 16. The CDR3 loop spans 18 amino acids. CDR1 and CDR2 from the germline V gene are SQVTM and ANQGSEA. CDR3 in DNA: TGCAGCGTTGTCGTTTATTGGGACAGGAGTAGAGCTAACTATGGCTACACCTTC. It yields the protein CSVVVYWDRSRANYGYTF.

The chain has TRBV2 and TRBJ2-1; 7 bases map to TRBD2. The germline CDR1 and CDR2 sequences are SNHLY and FYNNEI. The CDR3 has 17 residues. Unmatched junction bases numbered 9, after V lost 2 bases and J lost 2 bases. CDR3 bases: TGTGCCAGCAGTGAACGATACAGCAGCGGGGCCTACAATGAGCAGTTCTTC. Its translation: CASSERYSSGAYNEQFF.

The chain links TRBV20-1 to TRBJ2-1; a possible D gene is TRBD1 (5 bases). Deletions cut 1 base from V and 0 bases from J, with 16 bases between. Germline V gene data show CDR1 as DFQATT and CDR2 as SNEGSKA (reference sequence). The CDR3 is 17 amino acids. CDR3 coding DNA: TGCAGTGCTAGAGGTGGCAGGGAAAATTTCTCCTACAATGAGCAGTTCTTC. Protein sequence: CSARGGRENFSYNEQFF.

The chain employs TRBV6-1 and TRBJ1-5, with D maybe TRBD1 (6 bases). The CDR3 spans 15 residues. The V end lost 3 bases, the J end lost 4 bases, and 13 bases lay between the germline ends. Germline CDR1 MNHNS, CDR2 SASEGT. Here the CDR3 reads CASSDITGRNQPQHF. CDR3 bases: TGTGCCAGCAGTGATATAACAGGGAGGAATCAGCCCCAGCATTTT.

This clonotype has just one count. The V gene is TRBV10-3, the J gene TRBJ1-3; D perhaps matches TRBD1 (6 bases). The CDR3 runs to 16 residues. V gave up 5 bases and J gave up 0 bases, with 14 bases separating them. Germline V gives CDR1 ENHRY, CDR2 SYGVKD. Here the CDR3 reads CAISRQEEPSGNTIYF. CDR3 coding DNA: TGTGCCATCAGTCGACAGGAGGAGCCCTCTGGAAACACCATATATTTT.

This clonotype turned up a few times. V gene TRBV20-1 combines with J gene TRBJ2-7; 9 bases match TRBD2. V gave up 1 base and J gave up 0 bases; unmatched junction bases: 10. This CDR3 has 17 amino acids. Germline CDR1 is DFQATT and CDR2 is SNEGSKA (reference sequence). In DNA form, the CDR3 reads TGCAGTGCTAGAGGTATCGGGACTAGCTTTCGCTCCTACGAGCAGTACTTC. Translating it yields CSARGIGTSFRSYEQYF.

This clonotype was detected only a few times. The chain combines TRBV5-5 with TRBJ2-5, with D perhaps given as TRBD1 or TRBD2 (5 bases each). Trimming cost V 3 bases and J 3 bases, with 18 bases left between them. The CDR3 is 16 residues long. Germline values: CDR1 SGHKS, CDR2 YYEKEE (reference sequence). The CDR3 region has the DNA TGTGCCAGCAGCTGGCAACCGGGACGGATAAAAGAGACCCAGTACTTC. It is translated as CASSWQPGRIKETQYF.

This clonotype showed up just a few times. This rearrangement joins TRBV28 to TRBJ1-5; 9 positions agree with TRBD1. Germline CDR1 MDHEN, CDR2 SYDVKM. V lost 8 bases to trimming and J lost 9 bases; unmatched junction nucleotides: 14. The CDR3 extends over 15 amino acids. CDR3 protein: CASLGTGRSTGPQHF. The CDR3 DNA is TGTGCCAGCCTGGGGACAGGGCGATCTACGGGGCCCCAGCATTTT.

The table lists this clonotype with many counts. As DNA, the CDR3 is TGTGCCAGCAGTCCTAAGACAGGTTCAGATACGCAGTATTTT. Translation: CASSPKTGSDTQYF. The chain joins TRBV7-8 to TRBJ2-3, with D possibly being TRBD1 (6 bases). Between the trimmed V and J ends, which lost 6 bases and 4 bases, there was a span of 14 bases. The CDR3 loop spans 14 amino acids. The germline V gene has CDR1 SGHVS and CDR2 FQNEAQ.

V gene TRBV20-1 combines with J gene TRBJ2-1; D possibly corresponds to TRBD1 (6 bases). V gave up 3 bases and J gave up 9 bases, with 21 bases separating them. Germline values: CDR1 DFQATT, CDR2 SNEGSKA (reference sequence). The CDR3 length is 15 residues. The CDR3 bases are TGCAGTGCTAGTTTTGCCAGGGGTAGGGTAATTGAGCAGTTCTTC. Its protein product is CSASFARGRVIEQFF.

The chain combines TRBV5-1 with TRBJ1-4; possible D gene TRBD1, 6 bases. V dropped 1 base and J dropped 7 bases, with 14 bases sitting between them. CDR1 SGHRS and CDR2 YFSETQ come from the germline V gene. This CDR3 comprises 15 residues. In nucleotides, the CDR3 is TGCGCCAGCAGCTTGTCAGGCAGGGGAGTTGAAAAACTGTTTTTT. Translation gives CASSLSGRGVEKLFF. Complete variable domain (other parts from reference TRBV5-1 and TRBJ1-4): KAGVTQTPRYLIKTRGQQVTLSCSPISGHRSVSWYQQTPGQGLQFLFEYFSETQRNKGNFPGRFSGRQFSNSRSEMNVSTLELGDSALYLCASSLSGRGVEKLFFGSGTQLSVL.

J is TRBJ2-1 and V is TRBV13; 7 bases agree with TRBD1. V lost 5 bases, J lost 5 bases, and 6 bases stayed unmatched. Germline values: CDR1 PRHDT, CDR2 FYEKMQ (reference sequence). The CDR3 extends over 14 amino acids. In DNA, the CDR3 is TGTGCCAGCAGCACGGACAGGCGGCACAATGAGCAGTTCTTC. Protein: CASSTDRRHNEQFF. The full variable domain, rest sourced from reference TRBV13 and TRBJ2-1, is AAGVIQSPRHLIKEKRETATLKCYPIPRHDTVYWYQQGPGQDPQFLISFYEKMQSDKGSIPDRFSAQQFSDYHSELNMSSLELGDSALYFCASSTDRRHNEQFFGPGTRLTVL.

This clonotype was seen at least ten times. Here the CDR3 DNA reads TGTGCCAGCAGCTTAGGTGGGTCTGGAGAAGAGACCCAGTACTTC. As protein: CASSLGGSGEETQYF. V usage is TRBV7-2 and J usage is TRBJ2-5; D gene uncertain. Trimming took 1 base from V and 3 from J, leaving 12 bases between them. The CDR3 covers 15 residues. CDR1 SGHTA and CDR2 FQGNSA come from the germline V gene.

This chain connects TRBV15 to TRBJ2-1; maybe TRBD1 (5 bases). With 0 bases removed from V and 8 bases from J, the gap between germline ends came to 17 bases. CDR1 LNHNV and CDR2 YYDKDF come from the germline V gene (reference sequence). The CDR3 is 16 residues long. The CDR3, as DNA: TGTGCCACCAGCAGAGAATGGCTAGGGGTAGTGGATGAGCAGTTCTTC. Translating gives CATSREWLGVVDEQFF.

The CDR3 spells CASSVTSGHTGELFF. DNA for the CDR3: TGTGCCAGCAGCGTCACTAGCGGGCACACCGGGGAGCTGTTTTTT. V usage is TRBV7-2 and J usage is TRBJ2-2, with 9 bases identical to TRBD2. Germline CDR1 reads SGHTA; CDR2 reads FQGNSA. The CDR3 is 15 amino acids. V gave up 5 bases and J gave up 3 bases; unmatched junction bases: 4.